The table lists the clone carrying this T cell receptor beta chain with a few counts. The same CDR3 can be traced to other DNA sequences in this sample. The source of the sample is a study of beta chain features in type 1 diabetes. The wider study: Examination of sorted cells across all samples involved around 99 million cells.

Per donor, one heparinised blood draw averaged about 116 mL. The CDR3 consists of 13 residues. Germline CDR1 reads LGHNA; CDR2 reads YNFKEQ. V shed 0 bases and J shed 4 bases, with 6 bases lying between them. Every bit of the isolated RNA underwent reverse transcription, so sequencing read expressed TCRB transcripts. Sequenced by immunoSEQ multiplex PCR; TCRdb stores in-frame clones only, minus some. The sample has 430,000 or so clones, 9.5% to 12% seen once. Sequences were obtained from naive CD4+ T cells from blood. V usage is TRBV4-2 and J usage is TRBJ2-5; D gene uncertain. This TCR was recovered from a young woman in good health. CDR3 nucleotides: TGTGCCAGCAGCCAAGATCCCCGAGAGACCCAGTACTTC. Translation gives CASSQDPRETQYF.